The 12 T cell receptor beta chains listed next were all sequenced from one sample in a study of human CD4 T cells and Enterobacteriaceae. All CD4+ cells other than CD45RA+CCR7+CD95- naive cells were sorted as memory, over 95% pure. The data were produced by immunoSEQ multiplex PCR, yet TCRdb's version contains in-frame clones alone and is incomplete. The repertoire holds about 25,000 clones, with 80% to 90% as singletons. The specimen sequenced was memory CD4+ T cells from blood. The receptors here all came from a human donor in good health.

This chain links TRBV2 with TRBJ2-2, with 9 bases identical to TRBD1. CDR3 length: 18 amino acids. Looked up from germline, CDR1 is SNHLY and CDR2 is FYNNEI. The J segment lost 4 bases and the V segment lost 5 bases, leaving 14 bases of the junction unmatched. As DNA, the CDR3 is TGTGCCAGCAGTCCCCGATCGGGACAGGGAGTAGGCACCGGGGAGCTGTTTTTT. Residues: CASSPRSGQGVGTGELFF.

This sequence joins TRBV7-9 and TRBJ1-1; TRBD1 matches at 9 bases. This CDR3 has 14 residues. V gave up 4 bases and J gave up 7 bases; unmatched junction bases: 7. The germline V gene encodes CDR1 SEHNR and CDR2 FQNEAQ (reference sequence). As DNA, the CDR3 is TGTGCCAGCAGCTCCCCAGACAGGGGGGGTGAAGCTTTCTTT. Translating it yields CASSSPDRGGEAFF.

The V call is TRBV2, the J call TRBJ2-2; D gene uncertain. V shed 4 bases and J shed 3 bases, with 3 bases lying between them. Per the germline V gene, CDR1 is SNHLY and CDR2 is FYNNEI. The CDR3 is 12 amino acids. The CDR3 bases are TGTGCCAGCAGTGGCGACACCGGGGAGCTGTTTTTT. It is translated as CASSGDTGELFF.

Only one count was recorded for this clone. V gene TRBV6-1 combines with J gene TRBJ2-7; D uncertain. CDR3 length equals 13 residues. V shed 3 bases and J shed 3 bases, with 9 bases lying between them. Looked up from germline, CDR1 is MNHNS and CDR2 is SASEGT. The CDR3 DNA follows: TGTGCCAGCAGTGACCACTACAACTACGAGCAGTACTTC. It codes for CASSDHYNYEQYF.

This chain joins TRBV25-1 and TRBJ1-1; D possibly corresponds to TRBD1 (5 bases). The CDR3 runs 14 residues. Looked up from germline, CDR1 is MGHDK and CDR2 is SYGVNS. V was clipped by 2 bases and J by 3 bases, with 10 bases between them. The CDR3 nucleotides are TGTGCCAGCAGTGAAGGGGGGGTATACACTGAAGCTTTCTTT. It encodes CASSEGGVYTEAFF. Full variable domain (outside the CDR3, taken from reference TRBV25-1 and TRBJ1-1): EADIYQTPRYLVIGTGKKITLECSQTMGHDKMYWYQQDPGMELHLIHYSYGVNSTEKGDLSSESTVSRIRTEHFPLTLESARPSHTSQYLCASSEGGVYTEAFFGQGTRLTVV.

The CDR3 sequence: CASSIRDAQYPGNQPQHF. As DNA, the CDR3 is TGTGCCAGCAGCATCCGGGACGCCCAATATCCGGGCAATCAGCCCCAGCATTTT. The chain recombines TRBV13 with TRBJ1-5; a possible D gene is TRBD1 (5 bases). Germline CDR1 is PRHDT and CDR2 is FYEKMQ (reference sequence). With 5 bases removed from V and 2 bases from J, the gap between germline ends came to 22 bases. This CDR3 spans 18 amino acids.

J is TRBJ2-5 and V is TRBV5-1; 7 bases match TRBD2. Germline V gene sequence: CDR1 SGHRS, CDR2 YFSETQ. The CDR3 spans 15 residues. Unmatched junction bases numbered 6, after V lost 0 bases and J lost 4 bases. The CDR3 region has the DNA TGCGCCAGCAGCTTGGATCGGACTAGGACAGAGACCCAGTACTTC. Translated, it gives CASSLDRTRTETQYF.

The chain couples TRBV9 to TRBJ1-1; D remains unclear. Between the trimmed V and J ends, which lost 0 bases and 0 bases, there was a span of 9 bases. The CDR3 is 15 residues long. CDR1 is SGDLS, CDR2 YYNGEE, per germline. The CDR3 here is CASSVGQIMNTEAFF. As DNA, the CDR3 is TGTGCCAGCAGCGTAGGGCAGATCATGAACACTGAAGCTTTCTTT.

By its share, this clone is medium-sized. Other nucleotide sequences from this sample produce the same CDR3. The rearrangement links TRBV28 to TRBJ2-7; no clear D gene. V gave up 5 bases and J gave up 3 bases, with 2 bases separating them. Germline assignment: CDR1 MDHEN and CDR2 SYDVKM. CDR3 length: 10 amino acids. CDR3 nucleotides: TGTGCCAGCAGTGGCTACGAGCAGTACTTC. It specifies CASSGYEQYF.

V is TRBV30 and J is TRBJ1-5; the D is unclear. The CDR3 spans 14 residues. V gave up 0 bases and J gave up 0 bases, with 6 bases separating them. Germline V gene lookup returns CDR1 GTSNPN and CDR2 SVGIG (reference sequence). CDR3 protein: CAWSVGISNQPQHF. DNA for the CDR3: TGTGCCTGGAGTGTCGGAATTAGCAATCAGCCCCAGCATTTT.

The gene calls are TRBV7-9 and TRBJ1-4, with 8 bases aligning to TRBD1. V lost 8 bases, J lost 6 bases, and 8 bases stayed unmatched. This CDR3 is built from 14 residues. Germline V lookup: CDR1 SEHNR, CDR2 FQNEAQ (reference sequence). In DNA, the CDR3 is TGTGCCAGCGGAGGACAGGGTGTTGATGAAAAACTGTTTTTT. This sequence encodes CASGGQGVDEKLFF.

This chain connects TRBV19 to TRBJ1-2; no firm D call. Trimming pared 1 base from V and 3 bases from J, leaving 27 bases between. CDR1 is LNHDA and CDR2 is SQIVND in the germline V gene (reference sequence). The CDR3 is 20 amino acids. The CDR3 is CASSIGQARRTPRHHYGYTF. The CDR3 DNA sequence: TGTGCCAGTAGTATAGGCCAGGCGAGAAGGACTCCCCGTCATCACTATGGCTACACCTTC.